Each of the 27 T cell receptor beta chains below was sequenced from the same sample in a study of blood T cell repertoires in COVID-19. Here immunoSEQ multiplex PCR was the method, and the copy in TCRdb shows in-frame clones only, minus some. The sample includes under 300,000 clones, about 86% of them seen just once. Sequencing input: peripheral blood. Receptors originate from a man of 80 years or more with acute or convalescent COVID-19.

CDR3 sequence: CASSPGRPPYSNQPQHF. The CDR3, as DNA: TGTGCCAGCAGCCCCGGGAGGCCCCCATATAGCAATCAGCCCCAGCATTTT. The gene calls are TRBV21-1 and TRBJ1-5. TRBV21-1 is a recognized pseudogene. The CDR3 covers 17 residues.

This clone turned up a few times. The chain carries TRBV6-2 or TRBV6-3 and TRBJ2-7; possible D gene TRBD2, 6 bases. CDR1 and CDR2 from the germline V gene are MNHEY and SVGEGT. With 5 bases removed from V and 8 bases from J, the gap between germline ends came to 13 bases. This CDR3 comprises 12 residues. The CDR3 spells CASSTNGGKQYF. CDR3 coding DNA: TGTGCCAGCAGTACCAACGGGGGTAAGCAGTACTTC.

CDR3 region: CASSPFRVARNYNEQFF. In DNA, the CDR3 is TGTGCCAGCAGCCCGTTCCGGGTGGCTCGCAACTACAATGAGCAGTTCTTC. The genes are TRBV7-9 and TRBJ2-1; the D is unclear. Deletions cut 5 bases from V and 3 bases from J, with 20 bases between. This CDR3 region has 17 residues. In germline, CDR1 is SEHNR, CDR2 FQNEAQ (reference sequence).

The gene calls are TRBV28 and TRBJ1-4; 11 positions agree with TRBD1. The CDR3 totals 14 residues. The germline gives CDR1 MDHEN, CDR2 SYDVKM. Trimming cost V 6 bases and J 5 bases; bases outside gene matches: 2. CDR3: CASSGTGGNEKLFF. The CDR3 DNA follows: TGTGCCAGCAGCGGGACAGGGGGGAATGAAAAACTGTTTTTT.

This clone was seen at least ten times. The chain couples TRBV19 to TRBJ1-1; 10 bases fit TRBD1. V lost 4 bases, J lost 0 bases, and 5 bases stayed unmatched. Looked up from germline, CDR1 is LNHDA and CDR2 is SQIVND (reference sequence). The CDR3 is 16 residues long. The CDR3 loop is CASSTTGQGMNTEAFF. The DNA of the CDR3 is TGTGCCAGTAGTACTACGGGACAGGGGATGAACACTGAAGCTTTCTTT.

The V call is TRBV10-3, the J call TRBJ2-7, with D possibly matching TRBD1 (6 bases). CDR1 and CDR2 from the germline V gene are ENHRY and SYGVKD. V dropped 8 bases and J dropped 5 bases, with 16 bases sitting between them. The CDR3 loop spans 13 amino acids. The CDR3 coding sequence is TGTGCCATCGGGTCACAGGGTTCGAACGAGCAGTACTTC. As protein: CAIGSQGSNEQYF.

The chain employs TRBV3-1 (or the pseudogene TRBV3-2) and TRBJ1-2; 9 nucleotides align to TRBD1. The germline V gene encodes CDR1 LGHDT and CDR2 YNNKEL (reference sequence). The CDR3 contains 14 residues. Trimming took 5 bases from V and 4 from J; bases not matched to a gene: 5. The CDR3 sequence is CASSGGQGTYGYTF. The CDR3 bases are TGTGCCAGCAGCGGAGGACAGGGGACCTATGGCTACACCTTC.

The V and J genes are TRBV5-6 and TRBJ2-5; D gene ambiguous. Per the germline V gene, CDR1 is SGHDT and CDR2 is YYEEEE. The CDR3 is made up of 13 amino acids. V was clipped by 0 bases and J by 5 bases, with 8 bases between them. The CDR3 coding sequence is TGTGCCAGCAGCTTGGGATATGCGGAGACCCAGTACTTC. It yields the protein CASSLGYAETQYF. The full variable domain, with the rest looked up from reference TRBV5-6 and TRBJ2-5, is DAGVTQSPTHLIKTRGQQVTLRCSPKSGHDTVSWYQQALGQGPQFIFQYYEEEERQRGNFPDRFSGHQFPNYSSELNVNALLLGDSALYLCASSLGYAETQYFGPGTRLLVL.

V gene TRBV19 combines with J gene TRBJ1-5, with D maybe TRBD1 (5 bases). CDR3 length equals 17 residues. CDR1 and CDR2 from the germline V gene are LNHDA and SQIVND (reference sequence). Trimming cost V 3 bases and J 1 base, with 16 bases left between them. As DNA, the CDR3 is TGTGCCAGTAGTATCGTCCCCCCGGCAGGGAGCAATCAGCCCCAGCATTTT. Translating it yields CASSIVPPAGSNQPQHF.

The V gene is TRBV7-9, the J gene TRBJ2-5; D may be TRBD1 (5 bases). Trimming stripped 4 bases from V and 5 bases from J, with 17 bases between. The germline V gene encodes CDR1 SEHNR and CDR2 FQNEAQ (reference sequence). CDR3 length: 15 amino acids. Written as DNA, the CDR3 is TGTGCCAGCAGCTCCCCCGTGCAGGGCCGGGAGACCCAGTACTTC. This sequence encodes CASSSPVQGRETQYF.

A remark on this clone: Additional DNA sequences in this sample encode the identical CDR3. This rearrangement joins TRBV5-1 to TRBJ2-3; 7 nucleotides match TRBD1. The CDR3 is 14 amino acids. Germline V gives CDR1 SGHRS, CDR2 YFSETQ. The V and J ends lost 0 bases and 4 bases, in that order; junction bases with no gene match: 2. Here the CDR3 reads CASSLGQGSDTQYF. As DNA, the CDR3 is TGCGCCAGCAGCTTGGGACAGGGATCAGATACGCAGTATTTT.

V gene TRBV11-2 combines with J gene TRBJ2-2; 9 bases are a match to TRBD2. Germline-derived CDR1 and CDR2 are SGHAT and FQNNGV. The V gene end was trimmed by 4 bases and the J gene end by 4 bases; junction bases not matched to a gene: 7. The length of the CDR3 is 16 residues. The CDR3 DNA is TGTGCCAGCAGCTGGACTAGCGCGCCGACCACCGGGGAGCTGTTTTTT. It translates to CASSWTSAPTTGELFF. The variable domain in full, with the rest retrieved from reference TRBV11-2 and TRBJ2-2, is EAGVAQSPRYKIIEKRQSVAFWCNPISGHATLYWYQQILGQGPKLLIQFQNNGVVDDSQLPKDRFSAERLKGVDSTLKIQPAKLEDSAVYLCASSWTSAPTTGELFFGEGSRLTVL.

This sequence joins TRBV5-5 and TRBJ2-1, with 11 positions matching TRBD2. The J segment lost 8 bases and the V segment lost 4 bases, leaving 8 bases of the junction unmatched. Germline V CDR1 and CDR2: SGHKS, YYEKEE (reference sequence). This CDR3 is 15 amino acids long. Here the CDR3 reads CASSPGVAGGHEQFF. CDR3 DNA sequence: TGTGCCAGCAGCCCCGGTGTAGCGGGAGGGCATGAGCAGTTCTTC. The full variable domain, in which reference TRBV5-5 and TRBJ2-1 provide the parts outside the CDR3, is DAGVTQSPTHLIKTRGQQVTLRCSPISGHKSVSWYQQVLGQGPQFIFQYYEKEERGRGNFPDRFSARQFPNYSSELNVNALLLGDSALYLCASSPGVAGGHEQFFGPGTRLTVL.

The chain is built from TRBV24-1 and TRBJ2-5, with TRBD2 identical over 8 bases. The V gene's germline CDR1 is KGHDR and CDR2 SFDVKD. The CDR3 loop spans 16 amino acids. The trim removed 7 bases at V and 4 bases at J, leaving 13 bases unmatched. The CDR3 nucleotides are TGTGCCACCAGCACCCCGAGCGGGAGAGGAGGAGAGACCCAGTACTTC. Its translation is CATSTPSGRGGETQYF.

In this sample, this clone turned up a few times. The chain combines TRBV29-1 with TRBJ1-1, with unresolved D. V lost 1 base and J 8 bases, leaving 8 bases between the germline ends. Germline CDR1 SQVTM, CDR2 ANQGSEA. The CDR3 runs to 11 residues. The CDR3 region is CSVEGGREAFF. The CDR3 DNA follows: TGCAGCGTTGAAGGCGGAAGGGAAGCTTTCTTT.

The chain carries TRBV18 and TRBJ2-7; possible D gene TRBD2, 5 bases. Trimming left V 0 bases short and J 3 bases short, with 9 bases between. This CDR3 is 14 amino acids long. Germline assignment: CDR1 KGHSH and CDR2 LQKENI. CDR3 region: CASSPPGSRYEQYF. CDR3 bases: TGTGCCAGCTCACCACCAGGGAGCCGCTACGAGCAGTACTTC. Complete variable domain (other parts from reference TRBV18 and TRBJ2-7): NAGVMQNPRHLVRRRGQEARLRCSPMKGHSHVYWYRQLPEEGLKFMVYLQKENIIDESGMPKERFSAEFPKEGPSILRIQQVVRGDSAAYFCASSPPGSRYEQYFGPGTRLTVT.

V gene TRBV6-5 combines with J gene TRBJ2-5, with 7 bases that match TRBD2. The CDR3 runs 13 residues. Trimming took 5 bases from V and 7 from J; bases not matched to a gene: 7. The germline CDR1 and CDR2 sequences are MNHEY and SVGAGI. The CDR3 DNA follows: TGTGCCAGCAGTCTCGGACTAGGCGGGACCCAGTACTTC. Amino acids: CASSLGLGGTQYF.

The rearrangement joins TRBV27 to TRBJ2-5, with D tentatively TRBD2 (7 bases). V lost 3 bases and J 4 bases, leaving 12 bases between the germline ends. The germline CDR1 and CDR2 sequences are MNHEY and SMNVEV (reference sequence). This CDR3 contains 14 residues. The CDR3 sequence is CASSFGGGAETQYF. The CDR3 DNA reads TGTGCCAGCAGTTTTGGCGGGGGCGCAGAGACCCAGTACTTC.

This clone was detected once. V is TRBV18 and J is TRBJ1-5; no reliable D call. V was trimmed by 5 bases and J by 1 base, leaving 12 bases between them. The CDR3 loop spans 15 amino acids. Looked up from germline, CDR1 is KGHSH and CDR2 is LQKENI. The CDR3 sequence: CASSASVVSNQPQHF. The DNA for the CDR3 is TGTGCCAGCTCAGCCAGTGTTGTGAGCAATCAGCCCCAGCATTTT.

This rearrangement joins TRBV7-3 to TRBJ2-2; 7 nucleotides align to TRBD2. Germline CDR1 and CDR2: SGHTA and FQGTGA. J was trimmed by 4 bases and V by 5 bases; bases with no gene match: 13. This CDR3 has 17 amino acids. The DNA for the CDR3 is TGTGCCAGCAGCCTAGTAGCCGGCGGGAGTCTCACCGGGGAGCTGTTTTTT. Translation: CASSLVAGGSLTGELFF.

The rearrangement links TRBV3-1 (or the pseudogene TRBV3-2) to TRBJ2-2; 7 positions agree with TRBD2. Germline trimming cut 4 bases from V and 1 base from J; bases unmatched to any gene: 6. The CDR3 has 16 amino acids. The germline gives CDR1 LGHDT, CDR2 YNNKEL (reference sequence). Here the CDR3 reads CASSPNLAGNTGELFF. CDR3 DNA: TGTGCCAGCAGCCCAAACTTAGCGGGGAACACCGGGGAGCTGTTTTTT.

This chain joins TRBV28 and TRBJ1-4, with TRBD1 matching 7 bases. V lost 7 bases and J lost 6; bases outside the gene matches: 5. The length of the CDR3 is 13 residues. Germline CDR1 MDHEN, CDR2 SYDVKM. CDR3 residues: CASIRQGYEKLFF. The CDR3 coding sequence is TGTGCCAGCATCCGACAGGGTTATGAAAAACTGTTTTTT.

The CDR3 DNA reads TGTGCCAGTAGTATAGATAGGGGGATCCCCCCCGGGGTACACGAGCAGTACTTC. Encoded protein: CASSIDRGIPPGVHEQYF. V and J are TRBV19 and TRBJ2-7; TRBD1 is a possible D gene (6 bases). CDR3 size: 18 residues. The germline CDR1 and CDR2 sequences are LNHDA and SQIVND (reference sequence). Trimming shortened V by 0 bases and J by 5 bases, and 23 bases separated the two germline ends. Filled out from reference TRBV19 and TRBJ2-7, the complete variable domain reads DGGITQSPKYLFRKEGQNVTLSCEQNLNHDAMYWYRQDPGQGLRLIYYSQIVNDFQKGDIAEGYSVSREKKESFPLTVTSAQKNPTAFYLCASSIDRGIPPGVHEQYFGPGTRLTVT.

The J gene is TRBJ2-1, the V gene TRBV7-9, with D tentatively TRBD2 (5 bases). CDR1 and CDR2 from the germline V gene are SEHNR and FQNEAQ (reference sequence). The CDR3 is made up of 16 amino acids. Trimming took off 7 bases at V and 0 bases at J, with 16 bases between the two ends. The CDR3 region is CASIGGAERSYNEQFF. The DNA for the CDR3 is TGTGCCAGCATCGGAGGAGCGGAACGCTCCTACAATGAGCAGTTCTTC. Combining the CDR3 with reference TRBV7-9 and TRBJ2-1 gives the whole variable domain DTGVSQNPRHKITKRGQNVTFRCDPISEHNRLYWYRQTLGQGPEFLTYFQNEAQLEKSRLLSDRFSAERPKGSFSTLEIQRTEQGDSAMYLCASIGGAERSYNEQFFGPGTRLTVL.

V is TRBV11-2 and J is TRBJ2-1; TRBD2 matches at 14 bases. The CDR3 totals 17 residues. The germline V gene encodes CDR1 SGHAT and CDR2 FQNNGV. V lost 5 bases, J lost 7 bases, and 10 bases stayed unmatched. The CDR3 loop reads CASSPRTGTSGRNEQFF. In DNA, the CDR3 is TGTGCCAGCAGCCCACGGACCGGGACTAGCGGGAGAAATGAGCAGTTCTTC.

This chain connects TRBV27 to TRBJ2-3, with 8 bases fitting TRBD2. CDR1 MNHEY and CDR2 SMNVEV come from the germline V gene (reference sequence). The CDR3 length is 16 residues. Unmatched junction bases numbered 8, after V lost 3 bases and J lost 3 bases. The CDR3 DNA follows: TGTGCCAGCAGTTTGGGGACGGGGGGGCTGACAGATACGCAGTATTTT. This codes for CASSLGTGGLTDTQYF.

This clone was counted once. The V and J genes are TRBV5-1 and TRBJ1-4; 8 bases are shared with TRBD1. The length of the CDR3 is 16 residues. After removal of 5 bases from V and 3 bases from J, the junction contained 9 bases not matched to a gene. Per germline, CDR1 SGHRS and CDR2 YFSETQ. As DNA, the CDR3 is TGCGCCAGCAGGCCCGGACAGGGTTCGGCTAATGAAAAACTGTTTTTT. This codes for CASRPGQGSANEKLFF.